Given below is one T cell receptor beta chain in context. This clonotype appeared many times. The antigen this receptor binds is unknown. No per-base quality is available; no much larger clone lies one base away. Ends trimmed: V by 7 bases, J by 3 bases; bases unmatched to a gene: 8. Sequences MNHEY (CDR1) and SMNVEV (CDR2) are obtained from the germline V gene (reference sequence). Including the terminal cysteine and phenylalanine, the CDR3 comprises 15 residues. Of the read, only the CDR3 DNA is kept; its 45 bases are in frame from base 1. Stable Graves' hyperthyroidism was defined as the absence of progression to ophthalmopathy over 18 months of follow-up. Hyperthyroidism patients were aged 18 to 65 years and newly diagnosed, with disease duration of less than 2 months. Any patient with an uncontrolled infection, another autoimmune disease, pregnancy or lactation was excluded. Diagnoses were established on the basis of clinical symptoms, serum thyroxine and TRAb, thyroid ultrasound, and orbital computed tomography. PBMCs were isolated from approximately 10 ml of fresh peripheral blood by Ficoll-Paque density gradient centrifugation. Total RNA was extracted with Trizol reagent, and quality was checked on an Agilent 2100 Bioanalyzer.

The source of the sample is a study of T cells in Graves' hyperthyroidism and ophthalmopathy (dated by TCRdb to the late 2010s). With regard to the full study: Peripheral blood was collected at initial diagnosis, before any treatment. Once sampling was done, hyperthyroidism patients were given methimazole at a starting dose of 30 mg daily, whereas ophthalmopathy patients were given high-dose intravenous methylprednisolone. The roughly 94 discovery patients were randomly divided into training and test sets at a 7:3 ratio. In addition, the study compared T-cell repertoires in thyroid tissue and in blood from over 5 Graves' hyperthyroidism patients. A discovery cohort of roughly 100 patients, 43 with Graves' ophthalmopathy and approximately 60 with stable Graves' hyperthyroidism, was used to find distinguishing TCR V-J signatures. An independent validation cohort of fewer than 20 hyperthyroidism patients and about 16 patients who later progressed to ophthalmopathy tested prospective prediction of ophthalmopathy. According to the paper, TCR Vbeta CDR3 sequencing was carried out on some 130 peripheral blood samples, which came from approximately 43 ophthalmopathy, 75 or so hyperthyroidism and roughly 17 progressor patients.

The TCR beta CDR3 regions were amplified from the RNA transcripts. A first-round RT-PCR of the TCR CDR3 used the HTBI primer set with the Qiagen OneStep RT-PCR kit. A second multiplex PCR round built the libraries, followed by size selection and purification. Libraries were sequenced paired-end with 100 bp reads on an Illumina HiSeq2000. The published analysis was carried out like this. SOAPnuke was used to process the raw data, with reads discarded if the reads contained adapters or uncalled bases, had a mean Phred below 15, or lacked an exact constant-primer or identifier match. High-quality paired reads were merged using COPE v1.2.5, and each unique nucleotide sequence was defined as a clonotype. MiTCR v1.1 was used to align clonotypes to the IMGT TRBV, TRBD and TRBJ reference segments. Analysis was restricted to V-J combinations with a frequency above 0.0001, which covered just over 98% of repertoires. A TCS score was defined as the ratio between F50 (clonal expansion) and ExV (chaos), using BLOSUM62-based TCRdist between CDR3 peptides within each V-J. Welch's t-statistics and random forest reduced 500 to 550 V-J features to roughly 13, which were used in a naive Bayes classifier (R e1071). The public reads were reprocessed in TCRdb via fastp at Q25 and MiXCR, keeping in-frame beta chains. Here each entry gathers all rows of one CDR3 protein and keeps the most common genes and DNA. These V and J calls are TCRdb output, not the study's own analysis. This sample lists fewer than 200,000 distinct CDR3 sequences; over 15% were detected once. The ten largest make up about 31% of the sample.

The research as a whole found: Most expanded thyroid clonotypes (frequency above 0.001) were also detected in blood, suggesting blood repertoires may reflect thyroid immune responses. Sample size was not statistically predetermined, and blinding of investigators to group allocation was not performed. A model built on a 13 V-J signature distinguished ophthalmopathy from stable hyperthyroidism, reaching approximately 89% sensitivity and around 81% specificity in cross-validation and 80%/75% in testing. In validation, the model predicted progression to ophthalmopathy with approximately 70% sensitivity and approximately 78% specificity, a median of 6.5 months before onset.

The sequenced sample consisted of blood. The clonotype originates from a woman aged 50 to 60 with Graves' hyperthyroidism. The chain was built from TRBV27 and TRBJ1-2; a stretch of 10 junction bases matches TRBD1. The CDR3 reads CASTRTGTGDYGYTF. The nucleotides read TGTGCCAGCACCCGAACTGGGACAGGGGACTATGGCTACACCTTC.